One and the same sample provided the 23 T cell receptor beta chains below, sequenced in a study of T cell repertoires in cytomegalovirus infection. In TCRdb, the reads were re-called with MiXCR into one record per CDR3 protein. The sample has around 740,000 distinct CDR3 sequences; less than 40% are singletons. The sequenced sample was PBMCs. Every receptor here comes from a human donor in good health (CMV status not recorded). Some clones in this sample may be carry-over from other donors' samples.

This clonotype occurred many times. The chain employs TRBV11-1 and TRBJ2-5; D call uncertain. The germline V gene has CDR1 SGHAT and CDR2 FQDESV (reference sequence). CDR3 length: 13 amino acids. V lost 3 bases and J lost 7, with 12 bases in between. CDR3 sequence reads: CASSFTAVGTQYF. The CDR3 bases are TGTGCCAGCAGCTTTACGGCCGTGGGGACCCAGTACTTC.

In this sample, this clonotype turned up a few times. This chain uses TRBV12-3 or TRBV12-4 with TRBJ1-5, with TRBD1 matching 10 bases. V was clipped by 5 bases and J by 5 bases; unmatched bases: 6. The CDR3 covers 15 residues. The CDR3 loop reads CASSASGTGDQPQHF. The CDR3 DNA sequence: TGTGCCAGCAGTGCTTCCGGGACAGGGGATCAGCCCCAGCATTTT.

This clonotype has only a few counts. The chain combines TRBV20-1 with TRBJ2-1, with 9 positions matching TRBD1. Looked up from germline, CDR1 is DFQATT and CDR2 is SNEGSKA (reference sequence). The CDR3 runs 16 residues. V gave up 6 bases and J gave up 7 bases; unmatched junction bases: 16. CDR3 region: CSARRVDRGVLNEQFF. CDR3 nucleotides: TGCAGTGCCCGAAGAGTCGACAGGGGGGTGTTGAATGAGCAGTTCTTC.

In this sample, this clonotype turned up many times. This CDR3 is CASSINGVQPQHF. CDR3 bases: TGTGCCAGCAGCATAAATGGGGTTCAGCCCCAGCATTTT. The V gene is TRBV7-2, the J gene TRBJ1-5; the D is unclear. CDR1 is SGHTA, CDR2 FQGNSA, per germline. Trimming took off 5 bases at V and 6 bases at J, with 11 bases between the two ends. This CDR3 has 13 residues. Combining the CDR3 with reference TRBV7-2 and TRBJ1-5 gives the whole variable domain GAGVSQSPSNKVTEKGKDVELRCDPISGHTALYWYRQSLGQGLEFLIYFQGNSAPDKSGLPSDRFSAERTGGSVSTLTIQRTQQEDSAVYLCASSINGVQPQHFGDGTRLSIL.

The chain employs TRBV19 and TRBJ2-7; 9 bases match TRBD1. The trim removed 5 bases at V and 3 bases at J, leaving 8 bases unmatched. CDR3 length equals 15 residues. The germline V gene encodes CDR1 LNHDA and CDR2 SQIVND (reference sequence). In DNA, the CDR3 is TGTGCCAGTAGTCCTGGGACAGGGATTTACTACGAGCAGTACTTC. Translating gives CASSPGTGIYYEQYF.

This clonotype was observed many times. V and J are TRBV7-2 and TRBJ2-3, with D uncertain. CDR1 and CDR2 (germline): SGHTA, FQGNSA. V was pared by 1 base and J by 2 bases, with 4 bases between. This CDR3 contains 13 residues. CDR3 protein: CASSLGPTDTQYF. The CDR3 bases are TGTGCCAGCAGCTTAGGACCCACAGATACGCAGTATTTT.

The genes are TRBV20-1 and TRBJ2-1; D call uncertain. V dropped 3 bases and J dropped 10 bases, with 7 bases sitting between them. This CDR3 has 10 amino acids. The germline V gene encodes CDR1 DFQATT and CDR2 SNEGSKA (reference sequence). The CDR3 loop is CSASRQEQFF. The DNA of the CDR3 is TGCAGTGCTAGCAGGCAGGAGCAGTTCTTC.

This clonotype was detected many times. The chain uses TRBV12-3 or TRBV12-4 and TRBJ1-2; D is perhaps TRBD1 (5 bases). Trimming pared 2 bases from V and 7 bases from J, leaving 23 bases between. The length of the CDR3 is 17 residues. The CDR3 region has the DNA TGTGCCAGCAGTTTAAATCCCCCCGTTCGGGGCGGTTTTGGCTACACCTTC. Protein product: CASSLNPPVRGGFGYTF.

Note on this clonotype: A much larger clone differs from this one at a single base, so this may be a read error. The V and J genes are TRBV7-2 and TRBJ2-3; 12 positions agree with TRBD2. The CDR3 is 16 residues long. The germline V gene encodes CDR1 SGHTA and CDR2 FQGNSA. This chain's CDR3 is CATSLLTSGSTDTQYF. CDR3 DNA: TGTGCCACCAGCTTATTGACTAGCGGGAGTACAGATACGCAGTATTTT.

The DNA of the CDR3 is TGTGCCAGCAGCTTAGTGGTCTCCAGGACCTACGAGCAGTACTTC. It translates to CASSLVVSRTYEQYF. The V gene is TRBV11-2, the J gene TRBJ2-7; no clear D. Germline V gives CDR1 SGHAT, CDR2 FQNNGV. Trimming took 1 base from V and 2 from J, leaving 12 bases between them. This CDR3 is 15 amino acids long.

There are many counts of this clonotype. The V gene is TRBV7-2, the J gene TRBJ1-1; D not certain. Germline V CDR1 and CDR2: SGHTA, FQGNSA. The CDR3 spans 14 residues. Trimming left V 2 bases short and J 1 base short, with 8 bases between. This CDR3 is CASSLPITNTEAFF. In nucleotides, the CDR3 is TGTGCCAGCAGCTTACCGATTACGAACACTGAAGCTTTCTTT.

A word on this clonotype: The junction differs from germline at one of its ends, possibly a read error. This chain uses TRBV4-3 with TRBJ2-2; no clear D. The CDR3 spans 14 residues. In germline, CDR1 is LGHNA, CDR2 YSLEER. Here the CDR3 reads CASRHGTHFVELFF. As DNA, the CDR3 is TGCGCCAGCAGACACGGAACACATTTCGTGGAGCTTTTTTTT.

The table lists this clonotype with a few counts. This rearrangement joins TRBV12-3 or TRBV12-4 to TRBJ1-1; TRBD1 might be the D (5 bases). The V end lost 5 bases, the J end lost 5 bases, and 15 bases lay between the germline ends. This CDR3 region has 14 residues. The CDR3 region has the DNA TGTGCCAGCAGTCCCCAGGGAGTTCGTACTGAAGCTTTCTTT. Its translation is CASSPQGVRTEAFF.

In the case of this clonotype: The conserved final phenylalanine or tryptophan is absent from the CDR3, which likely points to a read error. The CDR3 spells CASSEVLYYEQYL. The CDR3, as DNA: TGTGCCAGCAGTGAAGTCTTATACTACGAGCAGTACTTA. The chain employs TRBV6-1 and TRBJ2-7; D unclear. This CDR3 contains 13 residues. The V end lost 1 base, the J end lost 3 bases, and 7 bases lay between the germline ends. Germline V CDR1 and CDR2: MNHNS, SASEGT.

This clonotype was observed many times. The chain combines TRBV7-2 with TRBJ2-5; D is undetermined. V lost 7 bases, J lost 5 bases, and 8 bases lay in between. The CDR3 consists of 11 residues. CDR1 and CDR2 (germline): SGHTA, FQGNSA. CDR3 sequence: CASTPAETQYF. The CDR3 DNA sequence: TGTGCCAGCACCCCGGCGGAGACCCAGTACTTC.

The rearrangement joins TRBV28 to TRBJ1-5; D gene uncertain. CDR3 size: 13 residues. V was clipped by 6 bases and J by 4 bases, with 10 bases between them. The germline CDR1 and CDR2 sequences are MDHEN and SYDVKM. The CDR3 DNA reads TGTGCCAGCAGAAACAATCAGAATCAGCCCCAGCATTTT. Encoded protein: CASRNNQNQPQHF.

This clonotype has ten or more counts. DNA for the CDR3: TGTGCCAGCAGCACAGCCGGGACAGGGGCCTACGAGCAGTACTTC. Amino acids: CASSTAGTGAYEQYF. The V call is TRBV7-8, the J call TRBJ2-7; 10 bases agree with TRBD1. The CDR3 loop spans 15 amino acids. After removal of 5 bases from V and 2 bases from J, the junction contained 6 bases not matched to a gene. The germline V gene encodes CDR1 SGHVS and CDR2 FQNEAQ.

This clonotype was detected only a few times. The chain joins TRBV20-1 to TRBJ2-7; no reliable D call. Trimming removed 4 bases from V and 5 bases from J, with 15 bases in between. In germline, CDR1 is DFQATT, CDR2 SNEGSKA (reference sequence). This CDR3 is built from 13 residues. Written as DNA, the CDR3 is TGCAGTGCTATTCCCTTAGATAACCACGAGCAGTACTTC. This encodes CSAIPLDNHEQYF.

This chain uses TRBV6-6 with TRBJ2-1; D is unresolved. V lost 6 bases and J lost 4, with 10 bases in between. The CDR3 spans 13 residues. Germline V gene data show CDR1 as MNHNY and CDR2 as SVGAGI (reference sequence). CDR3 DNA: TGTGCCAGCAGAGCAGTTGGATACAATGAGCAGTTCTTC. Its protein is CASRAVGYNEQFF.

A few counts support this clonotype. This chain's CDR3 is CSASDRLSGANVLTF. CDR3 bases: TGCAGTGCCTCCGACAGATTATCTGGGGCCAACGTCCTGACTTTC. This chain links TRBV20-1 with TRBJ2-6; a weak D match, TRBD1 (5 bases). This CDR3 comprises 15 residues. Germline assignment: CDR1 DFQATT and CDR2 SNEGSKA (reference sequence). V gave up 6 bases and J gave up 1 base, with 13 bases separating them.

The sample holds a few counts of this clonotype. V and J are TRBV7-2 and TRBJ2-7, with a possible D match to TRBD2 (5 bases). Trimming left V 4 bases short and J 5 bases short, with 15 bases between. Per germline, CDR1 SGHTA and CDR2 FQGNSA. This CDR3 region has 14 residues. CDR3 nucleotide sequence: TGTGCCAGCAGCTCCCTTACTAGGGAGCACGAGCAGTACTTC. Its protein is CASSSLTREHEQYF.

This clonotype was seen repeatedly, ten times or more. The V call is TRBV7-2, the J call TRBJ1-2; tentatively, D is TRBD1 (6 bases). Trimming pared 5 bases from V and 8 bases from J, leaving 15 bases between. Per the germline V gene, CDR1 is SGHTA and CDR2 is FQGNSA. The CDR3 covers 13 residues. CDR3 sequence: CASSPITGTGYTF. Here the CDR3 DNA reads TGTGCCAGCAGCCCCATAACAGGGACGGGCTACACCTTC.

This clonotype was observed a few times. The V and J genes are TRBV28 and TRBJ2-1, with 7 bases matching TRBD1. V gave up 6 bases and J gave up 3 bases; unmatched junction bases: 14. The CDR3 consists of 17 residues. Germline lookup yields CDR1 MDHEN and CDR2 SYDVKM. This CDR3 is CASSDPRRTGVYNEQFF. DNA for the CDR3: TGTGCCAGCAGCGACCCACGACGGACAGGAGTCTACAATGAGCAGTTCTTC.